This T cell receptor beta chain was observed in a study of T cell responses to AZD1222 COVID-19 vaccine. Method: immunoSEQ multiplex PCR; TCRdb's copy keeps in-frame clones and lacks some. In the table there are about 200,000 clones, approximately 90% of which are singletons. Germline V gives CDR1 MDHEN, CDR2 SYDVKM. V trimming: 6 bases; J trimming: 4 bases; junction bases outside the gene matches: 7. The CDR3 extends over 14 amino acids. The chain joins TRBV28 to TRBJ1-2; 8 nucleotides match TRBD1. This specimen consisted of peripheral blood, obtained 28 days after the second AZD1222 dose. This clonotype was obtained from an adult who received the AZD1222 COVID-19 vaccine. CDR3 in amino acids: CASRTTGGGYGYTF. The CDR3 DNA reads TGTGCCAGCAGAACTACAGGGGGAGGCTATGGCTACACCTTC.